The next 25 T cell receptor beta chains were all read from a single sample in a study of blood T cell repertoires in COVID-19. Libraries were prepared by immunoSEQ multiplex PCR; TCRdb keeps only in-frame clonotypes and omits some of them. The repertoire holds approximately 450,000 clones, with around 89% as singletons. The sample taken for sequencing was PBMCs or T cells enriched from blood (not recorded which). The receptors come from a man aged 25 to 45 who had recovered from COVID-19.

V gene TRBV11-2 combines with J gene TRBJ2-7; D ambiguous. The length of the CDR3 is 13 residues. Trimming shortened V by 4 bases and J by 6 bases, and 13 bases separated the two germline ends. Germline V CDR1 and CDR2: SGHAT, FQNNGV. CDR3 DNA sequence: TGTGCCAGCAGCTCCCACCTCCCGGGCGAGCAGTACTTC. It translates to CASSSHLPGEQYF.

V is TRBV28 and J is TRBJ2-7, with 9 bases aligning to TRBD1. Germline values: CDR1 MDHEN, CDR2 SYDVKM. Trimming took 7 bases from V and 1 from J; bases not matched to a gene: 5. The CDR3 is made up of 14 amino acids. The CDR3 protein is CASITGGYSYEQYF. CDR3 bases: TGTGCCAGCATCACAGGGGGCTATTCCTACGAGCAGTACTTC.

The chain carries TRBV6-4 and TRBJ2-1, with 11 bases lining up with TRBD2. Germline V lookup: CDR1 MRHNA, CDR2 SNTAGT. The V segment lost 4 bases and the J segment 8 bases; nucleotides outside the gene matches: 7. The CDR3 runs 15 residues. CDR3 DNA sequence: TGTGCCAGCAGTGTCGGGACTAGCGGATGGGATGAGCAGTTCTTC. Translated, it gives CASSVGTSGWDEQFF.

The J gene is TRBJ2-4, the V gene TRBV5-8, with a weak D call TRBD2 (6 bases). The V end lost 4 bases, the J end lost 9 bases, and 17 bases lay between the germline ends. Germline V lookup: CDR1 SGHTS, CDR2 YDEGEE. The CDR3 sequence is 14 residues long. CDR3 sequence reads: CASSPHPGDGIQYF. CDR3 bases: TGTGCCAGCAGCCCTCACCCGGGGGATGGCATTCAGTACTTC.

The rearrangement joins TRBV7-9 to TRBJ1-2; D not resolved. The V gene's germline CDR1 is SEHNR and CDR2 FQNEAQ (reference sequence). V was trimmed by 5 bases and J by 6 bases, leaving 19 bases between them. This CDR3 contains 15 residues. The CDR3 DNA sequence: TGTGCCAGCAGCCTCACCTTTATGCTACTGAATGGCTACACCTTC. It codes for CASSLTFMLLNGYTF. Drawing the rest from reference TRBV7-9 and TRBJ1-2, the complete variable domain is DTGVSQNPRHKITKRGQNVTFRCDPISEHNRLYWYRQTLGQGPEFLTYFQNEAQLEKSRLLSDRFSAERPKGSFSTLEIQRTEQGDSAMYLCASSLTFMLLNGYTFGSGTRLTVV.

On this clone: The germline gene is not matched at one end of the junction; a read error may be the cause. The genes are TRBV5-8 and TRBJ2-7, with D possibly matching TRBD1 (6 bases). The CDR3 totals 12 residues. Germline CDR1 SGHTS, CDR2 YDEGEE. This chain's CDR3 is CASSKRGLGQLF. DNA of the CDR3: TGTGCCAGCAGCAAACGGGGTTTAGGACAGCTCTTC.

This clone was recorded a few times. V usage is TRBV9 and J usage is TRBJ1-1; D unresolved. V was trimmed by 0 bases and J by 2 bases, leaving 8 bases between them. The CDR3 covers 14 residues. CDR1 and CDR2 (germline): SGDLS, YYNGEE. This chain's CDR3 is CASSVGQVNTEAFF. The CDR3 DNA follows: TGTGCCAGCAGCGTAGGTCAGGTCAACACTGAAGCTTTCTTT. The full variable domain, rest sourced from reference TRBV9 and TRBJ1-1, is DSGVTQTPKHLITATGQRVTLRCSPRSGDLSVYWYQQSLDQGLQFLIQYYNGEERAKGNILERFSAQQFPDLHSELNLSSLELGDSALYFCASSVGQVNTEAFFGQGTRLTVV.

This chain uses TRBV30 with TRBJ1-3; no clear D. The CDR3 contains 14 residues. Trimming removed 3 bases from V and 1 base from J, with 10 bases in between. Germline CDR1 is GTSNPN and CDR2 is SVGIG (reference sequence). CDR3 loop: CAWRAPFSGNTIYF. The CDR3 coding sequence is TGTGCCTGGAGAGCCCCTTTTTCTGGAAACACCATATATTTT.

V gene TRBV7-2 combines with J gene TRBJ2-2; 10 nucleotides line up with TRBD2. This CDR3 spans 15 amino acids. The germline gives CDR1 SGHTA, CDR2 FQGNSA. V shed 2 bases and J 6 bases; nucleotides not matched to a gene: 3. This CDR3 is CASSLLAGVSGELFF. DNA for the CDR3: TGTGCCAGCAGCTTACTAGCGGGAGTGTCCGGGGAGCTGTTTTTT. Supplemented by reference TRBV7-2 and TRBJ2-2, the full variable domain reads GAGVSQSPSNKVTEKGKDVELRCDPISGHTALYWYRQSLGQGLEFLIYFQGNSAPDKSGLPSDRFSAERTGGSVSTLTIQRTQQEDSAVYLCASSLLAGVSGELFFGEGSRLTVL.

Written as DNA, the CDR3 is TGTGCCAGCAGCTTGGTTACAGGGTCCACCGGGGAGCTGTTTTTT. It codes for CASSLVTGSTGELFF. The chain has TRBV5-5 and TRBJ2-2, with a tentative D call TRBD1 (6 bases). CDR3 size: 15 residues. CDR1 and CDR2 (germline): SGHKS, YYEKEE (reference sequence). Trimming pared 0 bases from V and 4 bases from J, leaving 10 bases between.

V is TRBV7-8 and J is TRBJ2-7; TRBD2 aligns across 9 bases. Germline CDR1 reads SGHVS; CDR2 reads FQNEAQ. V shed 0 bases, J shed 0 bases, and the junction held 6 bases outside the gene matches. The CDR3 covers 17 residues. The CDR3 coding sequence is TGTGCCAGCAGCTTAGCGACTAGCGGCCTTCTCTCCTACGAGCAGTACTTC. Encoded protein: CASSLATSGLLSYEQYF.

This clone has just one count. The V and J genes are TRBV19 and TRBJ2-1; 11 nucleotides line up with TRBD2. Germline trimming cut 5 bases from V and 7 bases from J; bases unmatched to any gene: 10. The length of the CDR3 is 16 residues. CDR1 and CDR2 from the germline V gene are LNHDA and SQIVND (reference sequence). The CDR3 loop reads CASSDTGTSGKNEQFF. CDR3 nucleotides: TGTGCCAGTAGTGATACCGGGACTAGCGGCAAGAATGAGCAGTTCTTC.

This chain links TRBV3-1 (or the pseudogene TRBV3-2) with TRBJ2-2; 11 nucleotides line up with TRBD2. This CDR3 has 17 residues. The J segment lost 4 bases and the V segment lost 0 bases, leaving 4 bases of the junction unmatched. The germline V gene encodes CDR1 LGHDT and CDR2 YNNKEL (reference sequence). In DNA, the CDR3 is TGTGCCAGCAGCCAAGATCCTAGCGGGGGGCGCACCGGGGAGCTGTTTTTT. The encoded protein is CASSQDPSGGRTGELFF.

The V and J genes are TRBV6-1 and TRBJ2-2; 7 nucleotides match TRBD1. The CDR3 length is 15 residues. The germline gives CDR1 MNHNS, CDR2 SASEGT. V dropped 1 base and J dropped 3; count of bases not matched to a gene: 2. The CDR3 loop is CASSEGTGDTGELFF. The DNA for the CDR3 is TGTGCCAGCAGTGAAGGGACAGGAGACACCGGGGAGCTGTTTTTT.

This chain joins TRBV14 and TRBJ2-3; unclear D gene. CDR1 is SGHDN and CDR2 is FVKESK in the germline V gene. The CDR3 loop spans 16 amino acids. Deletions cut 2 bases from V and 0 bases from J, with 12 bases between. The CDR3 DNA reads TGTGCCAGCAGCCAAATTCTCGTTACTAGCACAGATACGCAGTATTTT. It is translated as CASSQILVTSTDTQYF.

V is TRBV28 and J is TRBJ1-1; a possible D gene is TRBD1 (5 bases). V lost 6 bases and J lost 1, with 15 bases in between. The CDR3 is 15 amino acids. Germline CDR1 reads MDHEN; CDR2 reads SYDVKM. The CDR3 DNA is TGTGCCAGCAGCGAGGGCCCGGGGGGGAACACTGAAGCTTTCTTT. It encodes CASSEGPGGNTEAFF.

V and J are TRBV7-2 and TRBJ1-5; TRBD1 might be the D (5 bases). Germline V gene data show CDR1 as SGHTA and CDR2 as FQGNSA. CDR3 length: 15 residues. The germline V and J ends were trimmed by 4 bases and 6 bases, with 16 bases remaining between them. CDR3 residues: CASSSSRGTSQPQHF. In nucleotides, the CDR3 is TGTGCCAGCAGCTCAAGCCGGGGGACGAGTCAGCCCCAGCATTTT.

The CDR3 reads CASSGKPDRVHLGADTQYF. The CDR3, as DNA: TGCGCCAGCAGCGGCAAACCGGACAGGGTACACCTGGGCGCAGATACGCAGTATTTT. The V call is TRBV10-1, the J call TRBJ2-3; 8 nucleotides align to TRBD1. The CDR3 is 19 residues long. Per the germline V gene, CDR1 is WNHNN and CDR2 is SYGVQD (reference sequence). The trim removed 6 bases at V and 4 bases at J, leaving 21 bases unmatched.

V gene TRBV5-1 combines with J gene TRBJ2-5; D might be TRBD1 (5 bases). The CDR3 spans 14 residues. Germline CDR1 and CDR2: SGHRS and YFSETQ. V lost 4 bases and J lost 5, with 15 bases in between. In DNA, the CDR3 is TGCGCCAGCAGCCCTCAGGGTGGTTGGGAGACCCAGTACTTC. Protein: CASSPQGGWETQYF.

J is TRBJ1-6 and V is TRBV11-2; TRBD1 matches at 8 bases. J lost 5 bases, V lost 1 base, and 4 bases had no gene match. Germline V CDR1 and CDR2: SGHAT, FQNNGV. This CDR3 spans 16 amino acids. The DNA for the CDR3 is TGTGCCAGCAGCTTAGCAGGGACAGGCAATAATTCACCCCTCCACTTT. Residues: CASSLAGTGNNSPLHF.

This chain connects TRBV5-4 to TRBJ2-7, with 12 bases fitting TRBD2. Germline CDR1 and CDR2: SGHNT and YYREEE (reference sequence). This CDR3 has 16 residues. V shed 5 bases and J 0 bases; nucleotides not matched to a gene: 6. The CDR3 loop reads CASSPSSGRASYEQYF. The CDR3 DNA reads as TGTGCCAGCAGTCCTTCTAGCGGGAGGGCCTCCTACGAGCAGTACTTC.

This rearrangement joins TRBV27 to TRBJ1-1, with 9 bases lining up with TRBD1. Germline loops: CDR1 MNHEY, CDR2 SMNVEV (reference sequence). The CDR3 extends over 14 amino acids. Trimming took 4 bases from V and 5 from J; bases not matched to a gene: 5. This chain's CDR3 is CASSSGQGSTEAFF. CDR3 coding DNA: TGTGCCAGCAGTTCCGGACAGGGGAGTACTGAAGCTTTCTTT.

This clone has just one count. The rearrangement links TRBV3-1 (or the pseudogene TRBV3-2) to TRBJ1-4, with 7 nucleotides matching TRBD1. V lost 0 bases, J lost 7 bases, and 8 bases stayed unmatched. CDR1 is LGHDT, CDR2 YNNKEL, per germline (reference sequence). The CDR3 is 16 amino acids. The DNA for the CDR3 is TGTGCCAGCAGCCAAGAGCAACAGGGGTTTAGTGAAAAACTGTTTTTT. It specifies CASSQEQQGFSEKLFF.

The rearrangement uses TRBV7-2 and TRBJ2-3, with D unresolved. Germline V lookup: CDR1 SGHTA, CDR2 FQGNSA. The CDR3 spans 16 residues. V shed 8 bases and J shed 0 bases, with 18 bases lying between them. The CDR3 DNA follows: TGTGCCAGCCGAAAATCCGGCGGAACTAGCACAGATACGCAGTATTTT. It specifies CASRKSGGTSTDTQYF.

The chain recombines TRBV19 with TRBJ2-5; the match to TRBD2 covers 9 bases. The germline gives CDR1 LNHDA, CDR2 SQIVND (reference sequence). The CDR3 has 16 amino acids. With 4 bases clipped from V and 2 bases from J, the junction kept 8 bases outside the gene matches. Here the CDR3 DNA reads TGTGCCAGTAGTACAGGACTAGCGACGACACAAGAGACCCAGTACTTC. This gives the protein CASSTGLATTQETQYF.